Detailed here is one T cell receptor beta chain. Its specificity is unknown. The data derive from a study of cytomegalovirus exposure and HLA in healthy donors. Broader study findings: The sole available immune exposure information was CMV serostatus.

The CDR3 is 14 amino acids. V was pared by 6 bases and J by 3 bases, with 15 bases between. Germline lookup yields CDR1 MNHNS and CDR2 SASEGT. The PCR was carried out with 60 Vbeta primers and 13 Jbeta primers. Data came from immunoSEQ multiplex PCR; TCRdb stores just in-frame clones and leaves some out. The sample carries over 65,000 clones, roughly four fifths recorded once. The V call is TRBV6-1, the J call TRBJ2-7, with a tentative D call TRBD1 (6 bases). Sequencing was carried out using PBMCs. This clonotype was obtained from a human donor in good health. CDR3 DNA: TGTGCCAGCAGAATGGATGGACAGTTCTACGAGCAGTACTTC. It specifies CASRMDGQFYEQYF.